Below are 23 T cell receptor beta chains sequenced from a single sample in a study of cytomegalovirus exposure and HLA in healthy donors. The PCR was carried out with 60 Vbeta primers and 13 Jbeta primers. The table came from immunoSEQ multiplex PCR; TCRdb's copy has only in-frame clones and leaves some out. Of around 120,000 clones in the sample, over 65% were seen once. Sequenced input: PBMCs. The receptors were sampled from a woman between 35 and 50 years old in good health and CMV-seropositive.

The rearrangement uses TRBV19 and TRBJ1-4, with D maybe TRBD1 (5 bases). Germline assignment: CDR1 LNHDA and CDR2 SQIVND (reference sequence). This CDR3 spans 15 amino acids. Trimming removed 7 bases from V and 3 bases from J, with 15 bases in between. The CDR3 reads CASNGGAASNEKLFF. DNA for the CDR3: TGTGCCAGTAATGGTGGGGCCGCCTCTAATGAAAAACTGTTTTTT.

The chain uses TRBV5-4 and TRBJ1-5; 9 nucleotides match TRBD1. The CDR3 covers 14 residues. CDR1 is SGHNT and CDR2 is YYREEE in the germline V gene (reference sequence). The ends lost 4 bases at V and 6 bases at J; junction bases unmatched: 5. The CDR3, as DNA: TGTGCCAGCAGCCTACAGGGGGCCCGTCAGCCCCAGCATTTT. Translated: CASSLQGARQPQHF. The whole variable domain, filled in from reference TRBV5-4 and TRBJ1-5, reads ETGVTQSPTHLIKTRGQQVTLRCSSQSGHNTVSWYQQALGQGPQFIFQYYREEENGRGNFPPRFSGLQFPNYSSELNVNALELDDSALYLCASSLQGARQPQHFGDGTRLSIL.

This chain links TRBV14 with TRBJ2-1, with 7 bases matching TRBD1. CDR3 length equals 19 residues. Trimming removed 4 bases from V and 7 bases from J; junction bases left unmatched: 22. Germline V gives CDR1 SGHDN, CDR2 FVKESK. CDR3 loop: CASSPSPGQRGGSTNEQFF. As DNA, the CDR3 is TGTGCCAGCAGCCCTTCTCCGGGACAGAGGGGTGGGTCGACGAATGAGCAGTTCTTC.

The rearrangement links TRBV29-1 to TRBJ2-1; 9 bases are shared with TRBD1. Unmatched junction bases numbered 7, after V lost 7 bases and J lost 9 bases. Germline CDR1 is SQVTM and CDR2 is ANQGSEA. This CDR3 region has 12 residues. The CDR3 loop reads CSGRTGVLEQFF. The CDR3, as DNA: TGCAGCGGCCGGACAGGGGTGCTTGAGCAGTTCTTC.

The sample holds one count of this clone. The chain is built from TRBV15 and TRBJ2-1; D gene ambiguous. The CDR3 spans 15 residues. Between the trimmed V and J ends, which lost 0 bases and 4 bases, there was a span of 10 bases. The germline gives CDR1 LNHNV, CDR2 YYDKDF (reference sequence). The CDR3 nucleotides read TGTGCCACCAGCAGAGATCTCGGAGATTACAATGAGCAGTTCTTC. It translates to CATSRDLGDYNEQFF. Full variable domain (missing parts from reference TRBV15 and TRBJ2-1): DAMVIQNPRYQVTQFGKPVTLSCSQTLNHNVMYWYQQKSSQAPKLLFHYYDKDFNNEADTPDNFQSRRPNTSFCFLDIRSPGLGDTAMYLCATSRDLGDYNEQFFGPGTRLTVL.

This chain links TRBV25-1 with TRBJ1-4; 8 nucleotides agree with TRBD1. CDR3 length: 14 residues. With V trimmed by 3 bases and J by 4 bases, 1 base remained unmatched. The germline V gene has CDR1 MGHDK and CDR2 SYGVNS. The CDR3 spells CASSDDRGNEKLFF. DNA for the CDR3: TGTGCCAGCAGTGACGACAGGGGTAATGAAAAACTGTTTTTT.

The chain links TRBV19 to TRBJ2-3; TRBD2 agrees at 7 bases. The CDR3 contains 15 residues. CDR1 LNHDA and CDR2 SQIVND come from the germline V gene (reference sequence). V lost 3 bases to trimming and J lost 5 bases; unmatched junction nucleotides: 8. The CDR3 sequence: CASSMWSSGGDTQYF. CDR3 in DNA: TGTGCCAGTAGTATGTGGTCTAGCGGTGGAGATACGCAGTATTTT. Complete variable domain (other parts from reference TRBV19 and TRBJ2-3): DGGITQSPKYLFRKEGQNVTLSCEQNLNHDAMYWYRQDPGQGLRLIYYSQIVNDFQKGDIAEGYSVSREKKESFPLTVTSAQKNPTAFYLCASSMWSSGGDTQYFGPGTRLTVL.

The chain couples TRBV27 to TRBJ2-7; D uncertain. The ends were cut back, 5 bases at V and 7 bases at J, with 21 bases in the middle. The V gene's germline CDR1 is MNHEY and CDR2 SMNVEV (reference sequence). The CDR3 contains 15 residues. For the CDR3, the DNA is TGTGCCAGCAGTATTAGCATGGTAGAGTTTTCGGAGCAGTACTTC. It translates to CASSISMVEFSEQYF.

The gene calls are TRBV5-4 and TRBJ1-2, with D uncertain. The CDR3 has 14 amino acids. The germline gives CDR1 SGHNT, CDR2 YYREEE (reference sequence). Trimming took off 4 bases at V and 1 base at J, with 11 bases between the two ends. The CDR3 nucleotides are TGTGCCAGCAGCGTGGCGGGGAATAACTATGGCTACACCTTC. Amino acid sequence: CASSVAGNNYGYTF.

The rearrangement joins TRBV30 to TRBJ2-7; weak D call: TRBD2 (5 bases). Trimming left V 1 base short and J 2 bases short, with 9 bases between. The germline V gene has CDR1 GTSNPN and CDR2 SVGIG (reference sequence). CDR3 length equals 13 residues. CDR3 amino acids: CAWSGGGAYEQYF. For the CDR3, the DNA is TGTGCCTGGAGTGGTGGAGGAGCCTACGAGCAGTACTTC.

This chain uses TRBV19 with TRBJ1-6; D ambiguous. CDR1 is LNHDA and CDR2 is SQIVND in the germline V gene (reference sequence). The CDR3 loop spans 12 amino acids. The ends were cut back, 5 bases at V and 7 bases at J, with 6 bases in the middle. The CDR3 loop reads CASSALNSPLHF. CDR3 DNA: TGTGCCAGTAGTGCGTTGAATTCACCCCTCCACTTT.

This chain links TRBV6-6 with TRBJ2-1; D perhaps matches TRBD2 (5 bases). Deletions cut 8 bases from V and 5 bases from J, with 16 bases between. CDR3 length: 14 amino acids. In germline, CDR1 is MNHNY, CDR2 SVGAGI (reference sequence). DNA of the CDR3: TGTGCCAGCTCCGGGGTCTTGCGTAACAATGAGCAGTTCTTC. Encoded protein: CASSGVLRNNEQFF.

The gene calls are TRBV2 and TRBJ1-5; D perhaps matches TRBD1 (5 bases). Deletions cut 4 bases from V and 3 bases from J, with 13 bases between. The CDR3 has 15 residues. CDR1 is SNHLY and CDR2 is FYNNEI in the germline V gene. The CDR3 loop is CASSGRGFNNQPQHF. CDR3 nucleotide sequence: TGTGCCAGCAGTGGTAGGGGATTTAACAATCAGCCCCAGCATTTT.

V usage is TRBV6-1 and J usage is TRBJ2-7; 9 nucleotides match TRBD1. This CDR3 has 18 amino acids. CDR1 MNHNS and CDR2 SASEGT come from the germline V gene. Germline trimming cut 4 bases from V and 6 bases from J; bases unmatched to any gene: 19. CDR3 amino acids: CASSGPGQGNKPASEQYF. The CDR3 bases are TGTGCCAGCAGTGGCCCGGGACAGGGAAATAAGCCCGCCTCCGAGCAGTACTTC.

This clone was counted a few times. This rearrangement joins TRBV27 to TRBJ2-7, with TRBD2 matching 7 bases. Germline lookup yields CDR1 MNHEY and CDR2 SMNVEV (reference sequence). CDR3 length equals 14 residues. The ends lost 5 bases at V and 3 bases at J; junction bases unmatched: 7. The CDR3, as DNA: TGTGCCAGCAGTCCGAGCGGGAACATCTACGAGCAGTACTTC. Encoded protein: CASSPSGNIYEQYF.

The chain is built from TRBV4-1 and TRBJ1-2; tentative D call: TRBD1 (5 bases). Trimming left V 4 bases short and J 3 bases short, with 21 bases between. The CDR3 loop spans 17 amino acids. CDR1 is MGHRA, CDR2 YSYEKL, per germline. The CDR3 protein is CASSRTTELPGDYGYTF. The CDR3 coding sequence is TGCGCCAGCAGCCGAACGACAGAGCTACCAGGTGACTATGGCTACACCTTC.

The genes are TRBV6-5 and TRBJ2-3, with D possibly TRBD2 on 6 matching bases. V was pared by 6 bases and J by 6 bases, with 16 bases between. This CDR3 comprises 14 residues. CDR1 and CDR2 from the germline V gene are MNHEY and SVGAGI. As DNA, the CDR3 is TGTGCCAGCAGCATAACGGGGGTTGGGGATACGCAGTATTTT. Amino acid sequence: CASSITGVGDTQYF.

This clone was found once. CDR3 loop: CASSVTGASTGELFF. DNA of the CDR3: TGTGCCAGCAGCGTCACAGGGGCGAGCACCGGGGAGCTGTTTTTT. V usage is TRBV9 and J usage is TRBJ2-2; 7 bases align to TRBD1. Germline-derived CDR1 and CDR2 are SGDLS and YYNGEE. The CDR3 runs 15 residues. V lost 2 bases to trimming and J lost 4 bases; unmatched junction nucleotides: 5.

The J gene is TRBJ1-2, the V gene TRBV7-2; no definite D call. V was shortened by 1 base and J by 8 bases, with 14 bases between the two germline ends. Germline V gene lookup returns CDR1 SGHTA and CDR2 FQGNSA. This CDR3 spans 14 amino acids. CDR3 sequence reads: CASSLGGQAQGYTF. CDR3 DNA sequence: TGTGCCAGCAGCTTAGGCGGTCAAGCGCAGGGCTACACCTTC.

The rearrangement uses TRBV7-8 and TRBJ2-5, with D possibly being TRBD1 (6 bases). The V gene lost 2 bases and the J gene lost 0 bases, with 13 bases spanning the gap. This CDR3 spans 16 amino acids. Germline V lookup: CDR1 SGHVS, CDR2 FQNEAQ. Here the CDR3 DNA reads TGTGCCAGCAGCTTAAGAAGACGGGACAACCAAGAGACCCAGTACTTC. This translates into CASSLRRRDNQETQYF.

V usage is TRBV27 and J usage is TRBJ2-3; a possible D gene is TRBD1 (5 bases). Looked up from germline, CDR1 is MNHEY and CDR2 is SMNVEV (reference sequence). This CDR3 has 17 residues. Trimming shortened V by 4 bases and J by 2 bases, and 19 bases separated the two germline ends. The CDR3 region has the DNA TGTGCCAGCAGTTCCCTCCCTCGACAGCAAACCACAGATACGCAGTATTTT. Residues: CASSSLPRQQTTDTQYF.

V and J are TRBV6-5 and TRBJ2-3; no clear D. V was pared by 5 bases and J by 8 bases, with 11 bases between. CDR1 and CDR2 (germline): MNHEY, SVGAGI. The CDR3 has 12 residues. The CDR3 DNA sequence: TGTGCCAGCAGTACTACCATGGGTACGCAGTATTTT. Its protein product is CASSTTMGTQYF.

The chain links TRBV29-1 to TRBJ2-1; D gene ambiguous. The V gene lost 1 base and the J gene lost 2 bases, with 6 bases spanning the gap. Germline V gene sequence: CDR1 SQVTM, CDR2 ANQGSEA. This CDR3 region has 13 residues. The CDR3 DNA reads TGCAGCGTTGAAGTGGTAGCCTACAATGAGCAGTTCTTC. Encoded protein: CSVEVVAYNEQFF.